Each of the 28 T cell receptor beta chains below was sequenced from the same sample in a study of cytomegalovirus exposure and HLA in healthy donors. Only in-frame clones appear in the TCRdb table, and some are missing; sequencing was by immunoSEQ multiplex PCR. In the table there are 170,000 or so clones, about four fifths of which are singletons. The sequenced sample consisted of PBMCs. Source of these receptors: a woman aged 18 to 35 in good health and CMV-seropositive.

V usage is TRBV19 and J usage is TRBJ2-2; D call uncertain. This CDR3 contains 13 residues. From germline, CDR1 is LNHDA and CDR2 SQIVND (reference sequence). V lost 1 base, J lost 3 bases, and 3 bases lay in between. The CDR3 protein is CASSIAHTGELFF. The CDR3 DNA is TGTGCCAGTAGTATAGCTCACACCGGGGAGCTGTTTTTT.

Only a few counts were recorded for this clone. The CDR3 DNA is TGTGCCAGCAGCCAACGAGGGACTAGCGGGTGGGAAGAGACCCAGTACTTC. Protein: CASSQRGTSGWEETQYF. V is TRBV7-9 and J is TRBJ2-5; 12 nucleotides align to TRBD2. Germline V gives CDR1 SEHNR, CDR2 FQNEAQ (reference sequence). CDR3 length: 17 amino acids. Unmatched junction bases numbered 10, after V lost 5 bases and J lost 3 bases. Supplemented by reference TRBV7-9 and TRBJ2-5, the full variable domain reads DTGVSQNPRHKITKRGQNVTFRCDPISEHNRLYWYRQTLGQGPEFLTYFQNEAQLEKSRLLSDRFSAERPKGSFSTLEIQRTEQGDSAMYLCASSQRGTSGWEETQYFGPGTRLLVL.

The chain joins TRBV18 to TRBJ1-1, with 8 nucleotides matching TRBD1. V lost 5 bases and J lost 1; bases outside the gene matches: 0. Per the germline V gene, CDR1 is KGHSH and CDR2 is LQKENI. The length of the CDR3 is 13 residues. The CDR3 sequence is CASSGQGNTEAFF. The CDR3, as DNA: TGTGCCAGCTCAGGACAGGGGAACACTGAAGCTTTCTTT.

V and J are TRBV14 and TRBJ2-1; D is unclear. Germline loops: CDR1 SGHDN, CDR2 FVKESK. The V and J ends lost 3 bases and 6 bases respectively, with 12 bases between them. The CDR3 runs 14 residues. CDR3 in amino acids: CASSQTLESNEQFF. The CDR3 nucleotides are TGTGCCAGCAGCCAGACGCTAGAGTCCAATGAGCAGTTCTTC. The complete variable domain, with remaining parts taken from reference TRBV14 and TRBJ2-1, reads EAGVTQFPSHSVIEKGQTVTLRCDPISGHDNLYWYRRVMGKEIKFLLHFVKESKQDESGMPNNRFLAERTGGTYSTLKVQPAELEDSGVYFCASSQTLESNEQFFGPGTRLTVL.

The V and J genes are TRBV11-2 and TRBJ1-1; 10 bases are shared with TRBD1. This CDR3 has 15 residues. The V gene's germline CDR1 is SGHAT and CDR2 FQNNGV. V dropped 5 bases and J dropped 5; count of bases not matched to a gene: 8. The CDR3 bases are TGTGCCAGCAGCGCCCCCGGGACAGGGGAGACTGAAGCTTTCTTT. It is translated as CASSAPGTGETEAFF.

This clone has more than one count but fewer than ten. This chain connects TRBV7-9 to TRBJ2-3; the D gene is possibly TRBD1 (6 bases). Per the germline V gene, CDR1 is SEHNR and CDR2 is FQNEAQ (reference sequence). This CDR3 has 15 residues. The V end lost 2 bases, the J end lost 0 bases, and 9 bases lay between the germline ends. The CDR3 DNA follows: TGTGCCAGCAGCTTAACAGGGCAAAGCACAGATACGCAGTATTTT. It specifies CASSLTGQSTDTQYF.

This clone was seen a few times. The V gene is TRBV16, the J gene TRBJ1-5, with a tentative D call TRBD1 (6 bases). Per the germline V gene, CDR1 is KGHSY and CDR2 is FQNENV. V lost 3 bases and J 4 bases, leaving 10 bases between the germline ends. This CDR3 is built from 14 residues. CDR3 residues: CASSHQGMNQPQHF. CDR3 coding DNA: TGTGCCAGCAGCCACCAGGGGATGAATCAGCCCCAGCATTTT.

V usage is TRBV5-1 and J usage is TRBJ1-1; D is ambiguous. The CDR3 covers 15 residues. Trimming cost V 4 bases and J 1 base, with 14 bases left between them. CDR1 SGHRS and CDR2 YFSETQ come from the germline V gene. CDR3 nucleotide sequence: TGCGCCAGCAGCAGAACCAGTATACAGAACACTGAAGCTTTCTTT. Amino acids: CASSRTSIQNTEAFF.

To note about this clone: The sample has other DNA sequences that encode this CDR3 too. The chain employs TRBV27 and TRBJ1-5; 9 bases are shared with TRBD1. CDR1 is MNHEY, CDR2 SMNVEV, per germline (reference sequence). J gave up 4 bases and V 6 bases, and 4 bases lay outside the gene matches. The CDR3 consists of 14 residues. The CDR3 nucleotides read TGTGCCAGCAGCCCTGGACAGGGGAATCAGCCCCAGCATTTT. The encoded protein is CASSPGQGNQPQHF.

J is TRBJ2-7 and V is TRBV5-4; 7 nucleotides agree with TRBD2. There are 14 residues in the CDR3. Germline V gene sequence: CDR1 SGHNT, CDR2 YYREEE (reference sequence). The trim removed 0 bases at V and 3 bases at J, leaving 3 bases unmatched. CDR3 region: CASSLVGGNYEQYF. The CDR3 DNA reads as TGTGCCAGCAGCTTGGTCGGGGGGAACTACGAGCAGTACTTC.

The rearrangement joins TRBV5-1 to TRBJ2-7; tentatively, D is TRBD1 (6 bases). Trimming took off 3 bases at V and 4 bases at J, with 8 bases between the two ends. The germline gives CDR1 SGHRS, CDR2 YFSETQ. The CDR3 is 12 amino acids. The CDR3 loop reads CASSSTGYEQYF. The CDR3, as DNA: TGCGCCAGCAGCTCGACAGGATACGAGCAGTACTTC. Using reference TRBV5-1 and TRBJ2-7 for the parts outside the CDR3, the full variable domain is KAGVTQTPRYLIKTRGQQVTLSCSPISGHRSVSWYQQTPGQGLQFLFEYFSETQRNKGNFPGRFSGRQFSNSRSEMNVSTLELGDSALYLCASSSTGYEQYFGPGTRLTVT.

The chain couples TRBV27 to TRBJ1-6; TRBD1 matches at 9 bases. Germline loops: CDR1 MNHEY, CDR2 SMNVEV (reference sequence). V was pared by 6 bases and J by 10 bases, with 13 bases of the junction left unmatched. The CDR3 sequence is 16 residues long. CDR3 residues: CASSYRAGTGRSPLHF. As DNA, the CDR3 is TGTGCCAGCAGCTACCGAGCCGGGACAGGGAGATCACCCCTCCACTTT.

This clone is a singleton in its sample. V and J are TRBV15 and TRBJ1-1; weak D call: TRBD1 (5 bases). Germline CDR1 reads LNHNV; CDR2 reads YYDKDF (reference sequence). Trimming took 5 bases from V and 3 from J, leaving 10 bases between them. The CDR3 runs 13 residues. The CDR3: CATSWDSHTEAFF. CDR3 DNA: TGTGCCACCAGCTGGGACTCTCACACTGAAGCTTTCTTT. The entire variable domain, with the rest obtained from reference TRBV15 and TRBJ1-1, is as follows: DAMVIQNPRYQVTQFGKPVTLSCSQTLNHNVMYWYQQKSSQAPKLLFHYYDKDFNNEADTPDNFQSRRPNTSFCFLDIRSPGLGDTAMYLCATSWDSHTEAFFGQGTRLTVV.

V gene TRBV4-1 combines with J gene TRBJ2-7, with TRBD2 matching 12 bases. The CDR3 sequence is 14 residues long. J lost 2 bases, V lost 6 bases, and 2 bases had no gene match. The V gene's germline CDR1 is MGHRA and CDR2 YSYEKL. This CDR3 is CASRLAGGTYEQYF. CDR3 coding DNA: TGCGCCAGCAGACTAGCGGGGGGAACCTACGAGCAGTACTTC.

Written as DNA, the CDR3 is TGCAGCGTTTATGGGGGGGCGATCCAAGAGACCCAGTACTTC. This sequence encodes CSVYGGAIQETQYF. This chain joins TRBV29-1 and TRBJ2-5; D is perhaps TRBD2 (7 bases). CDR3 size: 14 residues. Trimming pared 5 bases from V and 1 base from J, leaving 14 bases between. The germline CDR1 and CDR2 sequences are SQVTM and ANQGSEA.

This chain links TRBV6-1 with TRBJ2-5, with TRBD2 matching over 14 bases. The J segment lost 5 bases and the V segment lost 11 bases, leaving 7 bases of the junction unmatched. The CDR3 extends over 14 amino acids. Germline CDR1 and CDR2: MNHNS and SASEGT. The CDR3 bases are TGTGCCGGACGACTAGCGGGGGGGCGCGAGACCCAGTACTTC. Residues: CAGRLAGGRETQYF.

The chain carries TRBV5-6 and TRBJ1-1; 8 bases align to TRBD1. The CDR3 consists of 15 residues. Germline CDR1 and CDR2: SGHDT and YYEEEE. V shed 4 bases, J shed 1 base, and the junction held 6 bases outside the gene matches. The CDR3 sequence is CASSQLGQANTEAFF. DNA for the CDR3: TGTGCCAGCAGCCAACTGGGACAGGCGAACACTGAAGCTTTCTTT.

The genes are TRBV25-1 and TRBJ1-4, with 9 bases fitting TRBD1. Germline-derived CDR1 and CDR2 are MGHDK and SYGVNS. V was clipped by 6 bases and J by 7 bases; unmatched bases: 3. This CDR3 is built from 13 residues. The CDR3 region has the DNA TGTGCCAGCAGGGGACAGGGAAGTGAAAAACTGTTTTTT. This codes for CASRGQGSEKLFF. Drawing the rest from reference TRBV25-1 and TRBJ1-4, the complete variable domain is EADIYQTPRYLVIGTGKKITLECSQTMGHDKMYWYQQDPGMELHLIHYSYGVNSTEKGDLSSESTVSRIRTEHFPLTLESARPSHTSQYLCASRGQGSEKLFFGSGTQLSVL.

The gene calls are TRBV7-2 and TRBJ2-3; unclear D gene. Looked up from germline, CDR1 is SGHTA and CDR2 is FQGNSA. V was clipped by 2 bases and J by 4 bases, with 10 bases between them. The CDR3 is 14 amino acids. The CDR3 nucleotides are TGTGCCAGCAGCTTAACCTCTAGGTCAGATACGCAGTATTTT. It yields the protein CASSLTSRSDTQYF.

The V gene is TRBV6-5, the J gene TRBJ1-2; 7 nucleotides agree with TRBD1. From germline, CDR1 is MNHEY and CDR2 SVGAGI. The trim removed 4 bases at V and 9 bases at J, leaving 5 bases unmatched. This CDR3 is 12 amino acids long. In DNA form, the CDR3 reads TGTGCCAGCAGTTCACAGGGGTATAGCTACACCTTC. It encodes CASSSQGYSYTF.

The genes are TRBV27 and TRBJ2-1; TRBD1 matches at 7 bases. The CDR3 contains 14 residues. V was pared by 3 bases and J by 5 bases, with 4 bases of the junction left unmatched. Germline CDR1 MNHEY, CDR2 SMNVEV (reference sequence). CDR3 in amino acids: CASSFMGQNNEQFF. As DNA, the CDR3 is TGTGCCAGCAGTTTTATGGGACAGAACAATGAGCAGTTCTTC.

The chain uses TRBV7-3 and TRBJ1-5; no clear D gene. CDR3 size: 15 residues. Germline V CDR1 and CDR2: SGHTA, FQGTGA. Trimming pared 1 base from V and 6 bases from J, leaving 13 bases between. The CDR3 here is CASSLSAGPGQPQHF. CDR3 DNA sequence: TGTGCCAGCAGCTTAAGTGCTGGGCCTGGTCAGCCCCAGCATTTT.

The rearrangement links TRBV14 to TRBJ1-2, with unresolved D. Germline CDR1 reads SGHDN; CDR2 reads FVKESK. V lost 0 bases to trimming and J lost 7 bases, with 12 bases between them. This CDR3 region has 14 residues. Here the CDR3 reads CASSQDLQSGGYTF. Here the CDR3 DNA reads TGTGCCAGCAGCCAAGATTTACAGTCTGGTGGCTACACCTTC.

The V gene is TRBV6-5, the J gene TRBJ2-1, with 9 bases that match TRBD2. Trimming took 7 bases from V and 6 from J; bases not matched to a gene: 10. There are 15 residues in the CDR3. Germline assignment: CDR1 MNHEY and CDR2 SVGAGI. CDR3 protein: CASTQGSGGPNEQFF. The CDR3 DNA sequence: TGTGCCAGCACCCAGGGTAGCGGGGGCCCCAATGAGCAGTTCTTC.

V and J are TRBV6-1 and TRBJ2-5; 9 bases agree with TRBD1. The germline CDR1 and CDR2 sequences are MNHNS and SASEGT. The CDR3 length is 14 residues. V lost 3 bases to trimming and J lost 3 bases; unmatched junction nucleotides: 2. The CDR3 DNA reads as TGTGCCAGCAGTGAGGACAGGGGAAAAGAGACCCAGTACTTC. It is translated as CASSEDRGKETQYF.

In this sample, this clone turned up once. The chain recombines TRBV18 with TRBJ2-1, with 10 bases identical to TRBD2. Germline V CDR1 and CDR2: KGHSH, LQKENI. V lost 8 bases and J lost 10; bases outside the gene matches: 14. The CDR3 totals 15 residues. In nucleotides, the CDR3 is TGTGCCAGCCGAATATCAAGCGGGGGGGCTTGGGAGCAGTTCTTC. Protein: CASRISSGGAWEQFF.

This chain uses TRBV5-6 with TRBJ1-1, with D possibly TRBD1 on 5 matching bases. Germline lookup yields CDR1 SGHDT and CDR2 YYEEEE. The CDR3 runs to 16 residues. V shed 0 bases and J shed 5 bases, with 17 bases lying between them. CDR3 bases: TGTGCCAGCAGCTTGGAAATCTGGGAAGGGGTTACTGAAGCTTTCTTT. It is translated as CASSLEIWEGVTEAFF.

This clone was detected only a few times. This chain links TRBV6-5 with TRBJ1-2; 9 bases line up with TRBD1. This CDR3 has 15 residues. V shed 8 bases, J shed 4 bases, and the junction held 11 bases outside the gene matches. Germline V lookup: CDR1 MNHEY, CDR2 SVGAGI. The CDR3: CASGRTGVIRYGYTF. CDR3 in DNA: TGTGCCAGCGGCAGGACAGGGGTGATTCGCTATGGCTACACCTTC.